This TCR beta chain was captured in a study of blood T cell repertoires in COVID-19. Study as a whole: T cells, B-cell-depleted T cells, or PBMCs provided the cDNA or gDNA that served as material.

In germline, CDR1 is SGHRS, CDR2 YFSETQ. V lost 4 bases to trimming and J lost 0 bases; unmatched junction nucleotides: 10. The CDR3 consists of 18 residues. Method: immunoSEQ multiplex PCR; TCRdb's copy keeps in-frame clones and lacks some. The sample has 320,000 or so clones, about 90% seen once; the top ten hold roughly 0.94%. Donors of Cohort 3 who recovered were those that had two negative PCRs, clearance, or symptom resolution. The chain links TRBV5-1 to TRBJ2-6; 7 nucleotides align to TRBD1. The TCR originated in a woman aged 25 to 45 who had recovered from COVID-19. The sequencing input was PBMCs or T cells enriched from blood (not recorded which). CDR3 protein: CASSIASGQSSGANVLTF. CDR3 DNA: TGCGCCAGCAGCATAGCATCGGGACAGAGCTCTGGGGCCAACGTCCTGACTTTC.